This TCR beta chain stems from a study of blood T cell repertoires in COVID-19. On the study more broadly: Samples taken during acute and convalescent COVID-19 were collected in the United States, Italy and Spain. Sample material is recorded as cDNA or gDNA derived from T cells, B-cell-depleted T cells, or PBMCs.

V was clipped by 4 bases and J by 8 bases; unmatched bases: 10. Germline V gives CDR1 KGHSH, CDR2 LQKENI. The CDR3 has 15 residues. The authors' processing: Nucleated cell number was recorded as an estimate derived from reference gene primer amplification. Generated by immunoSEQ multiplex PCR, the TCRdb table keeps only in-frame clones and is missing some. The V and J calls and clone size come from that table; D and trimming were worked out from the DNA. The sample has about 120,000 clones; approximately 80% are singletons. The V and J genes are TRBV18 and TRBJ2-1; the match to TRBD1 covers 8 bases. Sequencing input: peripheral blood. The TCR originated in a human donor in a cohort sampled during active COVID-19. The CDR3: CASSRRQGIGDEQFF. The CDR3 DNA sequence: TGTGCCAGCTCACGCCGACAGGGGATAGGCGATGAGCAGTTCTTC. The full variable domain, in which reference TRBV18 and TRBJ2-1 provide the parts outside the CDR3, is NAGVMQNPRHLVRRRGQEARLRCSPMKGHSHVYWYRQLPEEGLKFMVYLQKENIIDESGMPKERFSAEFPKEGPSILRIQQVVRGDSAAYFCASSRRQGIGDEQFFGPGTRLTVL.